This T cell receptor beta chain was sequenced for a study of PD-1 blockade in classical Hodgkin lymphoma. Findings and caveats of the study: When nivolumab was started under 1 year after ASCT, patients were excluded. Researchers reported that CD4+ TCR diversity, though not CD8+, rose significantly by C4D1.

The CDR3 is made up of 14 amino acids. The V gene's germline CDR1 is SEHNR and CDR2 FQNEAQ (reference sequence). V gave up 7 bases and J gave up 0 bases, with 11 bases separating them. Measured with immunoSEQ multiplex PCR; TCRdb has only the in-frame clones, and not every one. The table shows fewer than 25,000 clones, with more than 80% occurring only once. Brentuximab vedotin exposure varied among the patients, all of whom had relapsed after autologous stem cell transplantation. Turning to this clone: Its antigen is unidentified.

The chain employs TRBV7-9 and TRBJ2-3; D unclear. The sample here was peripheral blood mononuclear cells (PBMCs), taken before the second cycle of nivolumab. The receptor was derived from a human donor with classical Hodgkin lymphoma. DNA for the CDR3: TGTGCCAGCACCTTCTTCCCTAGCACAGATACGCAGTATTTT. Its protein is CASTFFPSTDTQYF.